This T cell receptor (beta chain) was documented in a study of blood T cell repertoires in COVID-19. Across the whole study: PBMCs, B-cell-depleted T cells, or T cells provided the cDNA or gDNA that made up the material.

Per the original data handling: The assay estimated nucleated cells by amplifying reference gene primers. Assay: immunoSEQ multiplex PCR; the TCRdb copy retains only in-frame clones and omits some. Clone size and the V and J calls come from that table; the DNA yielded D and trimming. Of more than 250,000 clones in the sample, about nine tenths were seen once. Cohort assignment relied on participant-reported clinical history. Sequenced sample: PBMCs or T cells enriched from blood (not recorded which). The clonotype was recovered from a woman between 18 and 29 years old who had recovered from COVID-19.

The DNA for the CDR3 is TGTGCCAGCAGTACTACAAATCAGCCCCAGCATTTT. Protein product: CASSTTNQPQHF. The rearrangement links TRBV28 to TRBJ1-5; unclear D gene. Germline-derived CDR1 and CDR2 are MDHEN and SYDVKM. V lost 5 bases and J 4 bases, leaving 6 bases between the germline ends. The CDR3 is 12 amino acids.